These 29 T cell receptor beta chains originate from one sample sequenced in a study of blood T cell repertoires in COVID-19. Assay used: immunoSEQ multiplex PCR; TCRdb lists only in-frame clones, some missing. The sample holds 200,000 to 250,000 clones, roughly 86% seen once. Sequenced: PBMCs or T cells enriched from blood (not recorded which). These receptors were obtained from a woman aged 30 to 39 with acute COVID-19.

The gene calls are TRBV19 and TRBJ1-1; D remains ambiguous. Trimming cost V 3 bases and J 5 bases, with 7 bases left between them. The CDR3 runs 12 residues. CDR1 and CDR2 from the germline V gene are LNHDA and SQIVND (reference sequence). The CDR3 loop reads CASSMGETEAFF. CDR3 nucleotides: TGTGCCAGTAGTATGGGCGAGACTGAAGCTTTCTTT. The full variable domain, its missing parts supplied by reference TRBV19 and TRBJ1-1, is DGGITQSPKYLFRKEGQNVTLSCEQNLNHDAMYWYRQDPGQGLRLIYYSQIVNDFQKGDIAEGYSVSREKKESFPLTVTSAQKNPTAFYLCASSMGETEAFFGQGTRLTVV.

The rearrangement links TRBV19 to TRBJ2-6, with 8 bases fitting TRBD1. The CDR3 is 15 amino acids. Germline trimming cut 8 bases from V and 0 bases from J; bases unmatched to any gene: 3. CDR1 and CDR2 from the germline V gene are LNHDA and SQIVND (reference sequence). The CDR3 loop is CASGTGISGANVLTF. The CDR3 DNA follows: TGTGCCAGTGGGACAGGAATCTCTGGGGCCAACGTCCTGACTTTC.

This clone was counted a single time. This rearrangement joins TRBV19 to TRBJ1-2, with 7 nucleotides matching TRBD1. CDR1 LNHDA and CDR2 SQIVND come from the germline V gene (reference sequence). The CDR3 runs to 15 residues. V was pared by 5 bases and J by 4 bases, with 10 bases of the junction left unmatched. As DNA, the CDR3 is TGTGCCAGTAGTGTCGGACAGGACTCCCTCTATGGCTACACCTTC. Translated: CASSVGQDSLYGYTF.

This clone has only one observation. The chain is built from TRBV5-1 and TRBJ1-4; 7 nucleotides align to TRBD1. This CDR3 has 15 residues. Germline lookup yields CDR1 SGHRS and CDR2 YFSETQ. Unmatched junction bases numbered 3, after V lost 0 bases and J lost 4 bases. Here the CDR3 DNA reads TGCGCCAGCAGCTTGGCCCACAGGGGTAATGAAAAACTGTTTTTT. Translation gives CASSLAHRGNEKLFF.

This clone turned up a few times. This sequence joins TRBV4-1 and TRBJ1-5, with D uncertain. This CDR3 is built from 14 residues. Trimming took 0 bases from V and 4 from J, leaving 7 bases between them. Germline CDR1 and CDR2: MGHRA and YSYEKL. As DNA, the CDR3 is TGCGCCAGCAGCCAAGAAAGCGAGAATCAGCCCCAGCATTTT. Amino acid sequence: CASSQESENQPQHF.

This clone was counted a few times. This chain connects TRBV4-2 to TRBJ1-2; D is uncertain. Germline CDR1 is LGHNA and CDR2 is YNFKEQ. V was trimmed by 0 bases and J by 2 bases, leaving 10 bases between them. The CDR3 spans 15 residues. The CDR3 here is CASSQESSENYGYTF. The CDR3 DNA is TGTGCCAGCAGCCAAGAGAGCAGCGAAAACTATGGCTACACCTTC.

The V call is TRBV6-1, the J call TRBJ2-1; 7 bases fit TRBD2. V lost 2 bases to trimming and J lost 5 bases; unmatched junction nucleotides: 6. This CDR3 contains 15 residues. CDR1 MNHNS and CDR2 SASEGT come from the germline V gene. The CDR3 reads CASSEFGRGNNEQFF. The CDR3 nucleotides read TGTGCCAGCAGTGAATTTGGGCGGGGGAACAATGAGCAGTTCTTC.

The chain uses TRBV27 and TRBJ1-1; possible D gene TRBD1, 6 bases. The CDR3 sequence is 17 residues long. With 6 bases removed from V and 4 bases from J, the gap between germline ends came to 24 bases. Germline assignment: CDR1 MNHEY and CDR2 SMNVEV (reference sequence). For the CDR3, the DNA is TGTGCCAGCAGGCAGGGAATTGGACAGTACGCGGTCACTGAAGCTTTCTTT. This gives the protein CASRQGIGQYAVTEAFF.

The chain links TRBV18 to TRBJ1-5, with D possibly matching TRBD1 (6 bases). In germline, CDR1 is KGHSH, CDR2 LQKENI. The germline V and J ends were trimmed by 2 bases and 11 bases, with 22 bases remaining between them. CDR3 length: 16 residues. Here the CDR3 reads CASSPDIGQPLYSQHF. In DNA form, the CDR3 reads TGTGCCAGCTCACCAGATATCGGACAGCCTTTATATTCCCAGCATTTT.

The genes are TRBV7-8 and TRBJ2-4; D is perhaps TRBD2 (7 bases). The CDR3 runs 18 residues. Germline V lookup: CDR1 SGHVS, CDR2 FQNEAQ. The ends were cut back, 1 base at V and 0 bases at J, with 16 bases in the middle. CDR3 bases: TGTGCCAGCAGCTTAGTAGGGGGGGGACACCTAGCCAAAAACATTCAGTACTTC. It specifies CASSLVGGGHLAKNIQYF.

The chain recombines TRBV2 with TRBJ1-5, with a tentative D call TRBD1 (6 bases). Germline assignment: CDR1 SNHLY and CDR2 FYNNEI. The CDR3 totals 17 residues. V was shortened by 6 bases and J by 4 bases, with 22 bases between the two germline ends. DNA for the CDR3: TGTGCCAGCAGGAGGGGGGAGGGACACCCTTCAAATCAGCCCCAGCATTTT. Translated: CASRRGEGHPSNQPQHF.

The rearrangement links TRBV19 to TRBJ1-6; D not resolved. The germline V gene has CDR1 LNHDA and CDR2 SQIVND (reference sequence). The ends were cut back, 4 bases at V and 0 bases at J, with 19 bases in the middle. The CDR3 is 19 amino acids. The CDR3 nucleotides read TGTGCCAGTAGTAAAGAGAGTGTAAGACGGAGCTCCTATAATTCACCCCTCCACTTT. It encodes CASSKESVRRSSYNSPLHF.

The chain joins TRBV5-6 to TRBJ1-6; the D gene is possibly TRBD1 (6 bases). V lost 4 bases, J lost 10 bases, and 21 bases lay in between. The CDR3 is 16 residues long. Germline CDR1 SGHDT, CDR2 YYEEEE. The CDR3 DNA is TGTGCCAGCAGCCCTCGTGGAACCAGGGGTGACTCACCCCTCCACTTT. Amino acid sequence: CASSPRGTRGDSPLHF.

In its sample, this clone was seen once. The chain couples TRBV6-4 to TRBJ1-3; weak D call: TRBD1 (5 bases). Germline CDR1 and CDR2: MRHNA and SNTAGT. V lost 6 bases, J lost 0 bases, and 15 bases lay in between. This CDR3 region has 16 residues. CDR3 sequence reads: CASSPRSDSSGNTIYF. The DNA of the CDR3 is TGTGCCAGCAGCCCCAGATCCGACAGCTCTGGAAACACCATATATTTT.

J is TRBJ1-6 and V is TRBV6-1, with D possibly TRBD1 on 6 matching bases. Between the trimmed V and J ends, which lost 2 bases and 6 bases, there was a span of 14 bases. The CDR3 covers 16 residues. Germline values: CDR1 MNHNS, CDR2 SASEGT. The DNA for the CDR3 is TGTGCCAGCAGTGAAACTGCAGGGGCGGGTAATTCACCCCTCCACTTT. Translated: CASSETAGAGNSPLHF.

This rearrangement joins TRBV14 to TRBJ2-3, with D unresolved. The CDR3 is made up of 14 amino acids. With 0 bases removed from V and 1 base from J, the gap between germline ends came to 5 bases. CDR1 SGHDN and CDR2 FVKESK come from the germline V gene. The CDR3 DNA sequence: TGTGCCAGCAGCCAAGATCCAGGCACAGATACGCAGTATTTT. This sequence encodes CASSQDPGTDTQYF.

This clone was detected once. The gene calls are TRBV5-1 and TRBJ2-6; 9 bases fit TRBD1. Trimming removed 5 bases from V and 0 bases from J; junction bases left unmatched: 9. CDR3 length equals 18 residues. CDR1 is SGHRS and CDR2 is YFSETQ in the germline V gene. The CDR3 here is CASRVTGGGYSGANVLTF. CDR3 sequence (DNA): TGCGCCAGCAGGGTAACAGGGGGCGGATACTCTGGGGCCAACGTCCTGACTTTC. The whole variable domain, remainder taken from reference TRBV5-1 and TRBJ2-6, is KAGVTQTPRYLIKTRGQQVTLSCSPISGHRSVSWYQQTPGQGLQFLFEYFSETQRNKGNFPGRFSGRQFSNSRSEMNVSTLELGDSALYLCASRVTGGGYSGANVLTFGAGSRLTVL.

This CDR3 is CASRTVLEETQYF. As DNA, the CDR3 is TGTGCCAGCAGAACCGTCCTAGAAGAGACCCAGTACTTC. The V call is TRBV12-3 or TRBV12-4, the J call TRBJ2-5; D is unresolved. With 6 bases removed from V and 3 bases from J, the gap between germline ends came to 11 bases. The CDR3 consists of 13 residues.

The J gene is TRBJ2-7, the V gene TRBV7-8; TRBD1 is a possible D gene (5 bases). Germline lookup yields CDR1 SGHVS and CDR2 FQNEAQ. V lost 5 bases to trimming and J lost 0 bases, with 17 bases between them. The CDR3 consists of 16 residues. The CDR3 is CASSPGPRSGSYEQYF. CDR3 in DNA: TGTGCCAGCAGCCCAGGGCCCAGGTCGGGCTCCTACGAGCAGTACTTC.

CDR3 loop: CASSLELDREQETQYF. The CDR3 DNA reads as TGTGCCAGCAGCTTGGAGTTAGACAGGGAACAAGAGACCCAGTACTTC. The chain employs TRBV5-4 and TRBJ2-5; 7 positions match TRBD1. V shed 0 bases and J 2 bases; nucleotides not matched to a gene: 7. The CDR3 is made up of 16 amino acids. Germline V CDR1 and CDR2: SGHNT, YYREEE (reference sequence).

In this sample, this clone turned up a few times. J is TRBJ1-6 and V is TRBV7-9, with a weak D call TRBD1 (6 bases). Germline-derived CDR1 and CDR2 are SEHNR and FQNEAQ (reference sequence). The CDR3 spans 20 residues. V gave up 5 bases and J gave up 0 bases, with 23 bases separating them. The CDR3 loop is CASSTDLETGPSSYNSPLHF. The CDR3 DNA follows: TGTGCCAGCAGCACCGATTTGGAGACAGGCCCGAGCTCCTATAATTCACCCCTCCACTTT.

This clone was seen ten or more times. The chain is built from TRBV6-5 and TRBJ1-5, with TRBD1 matching over 7 bases. Per the germline V gene, CDR1 is MNHEY and CDR2 is SVGAGI. The CDR3 covers 14 residues. V lost 9 bases to trimming and J lost 0 bases; unmatched junction nucleotides: 5. CDR3 DNA sequence: TGTGCCAGTGGGGACAGAGATAGCAATCAGCCCCAGCATTTT. This encodes CASGDRDSNQPQHF.

The rearrangement joins TRBV2 to TRBJ1-1; D remains ambiguous. This CDR3 is 14 amino acids long. Germline values: CDR1 SNHLY, CDR2 FYNNEI. V was cut by 2 bases and J by 0 bases, with 7 bases left in between. The CDR3 coding sequence is TGTGCCAGCAGTGAAAACCAGTTGAACACTGAAGCTTTCTTT. Encoded protein: CASSENQLNTEAFF.

The rearrangement uses TRBV3-1 (or the pseudogene TRBV3-2) and TRBJ2-1, with D possibly being TRBD1 (5 bases). Germline V gene lookup returns CDR1 LGHDT and CDR2 YNNKEL (reference sequence). With 3 bases removed from V and 5 bases from J, the gap between germline ends came to 14 bases. The CDR3 is 15 residues long. CDR3 coding DNA: TGTGCCAGCAGCCAGCCTCAAGGGGCTAACAATGAGCAGTTCTTC. Its protein product is CASSQPQGANNEQFF.

V usage is TRBV6-5 and J usage is TRBJ1-1; 7 bases agree with TRBD1. V dropped 5 bases and J dropped 4; count of bases not matched to a gene: 7. Germline CDR1 MNHEY, CDR2 SVGAGI. The CDR3 covers 14 residues. For the CDR3, the DNA is TGTGCCAGCAGTCGACAGGGACTAGGCACTGAAGCTTTCTTT. The encoded protein is CASSRQGLGTEAFF.

Regarding this clone: Other DNA variants within this sample encode the same CDR3. The chain's CDR3 is CASSLGGRGAGADTQYF. DNA for the CDR3: TGTGCCAGCAGCTTAGGGGGTCGGGGAGCGGGGGCGGATACGCAGTATTTT. The V call is TRBV5-4, the J call TRBJ2-3; 8 nucleotides match TRBD2. From germline, CDR1 is SGHNT and CDR2 YYREEE (reference sequence). Trimming at V came to 2 bases and at J to 6 bases, leaving 14 bases not matched to a gene. This CDR3 spans 17 amino acids.

Remarks on this clone: At the DNA level, this CDR3 is encoded by other sequences in the same sample as well. V gene TRBV6-5 combines with J gene TRBJ1-1; the match to TRBD1 covers 7 bases. J lost 4 bases, V lost 5 bases, and 1 base had no gene match. The CDR3 loop spans 12 amino acids. CDR1 is MNHEY, CDR2 SVGAGI, per germline. CDR3 sequence (DNA): TGTGCCAGCAGTCCAGGGGGCACTGAAGCTTTCTTT. Translating it yields CASSPGGTEAFF.

The chain links TRBV7-9 to TRBJ1-3, with D perhaps matching TRBD1 (5 bases). The V end lost 2 bases, the J end lost 0 bases, and 17 bases lay between the germline ends. The CDR3 spans 18 residues. CDR1 is SEHNR, CDR2 FQNEAQ, per germline (reference sequence). In nucleotides, the CDR3 is TGTGCCAGCAGCTTAAAGCTGACGGAGGGGTACTCTGGAAACACCATATATTTT. The encoded protein is CASSLKLTEGYSGNTIYF.

This clone has just one count. The J gene is TRBJ1-4, the V gene TRBV7-8, with D tentatively TRBD1 (6 bases). The germline V gene encodes CDR1 SGHVS and CDR2 FQNEAQ. V was shortened by 0 bases and J by 8 bases, with 16 bases between the two germline ends. The CDR3 covers 16 residues. CDR3 nucleotides: TGTGCCAGCAGCTTAGCGGGACAATCTACTACCGAAAAACTGTTTTTT. Encoded protein: CASSLAGQSTTEKLFF. Full variable domain (remainder filled in from reference TRBV7-8 and TRBJ1-4): GAGVSQSPRYKVAKRGQDVALRCDPISGHVSLFWYQQALGQGPEFLTYFQNEAQLDKSGLPSDRFFAERPEGSVSTLKIQRTQQEDSAVYLCASSLAGQSTTEKLFFGSGTQLSVL.